This T cell receptor (beta chain) was documented in a study of blood T cell repertoires in COVID-19. Overall study context: The United States, Italy and Spain provided the acute and convalescent COVID-19 samples. PBMCs, B-cell-depleted T cells, or T cells were the source of the cDNA or gDNA that made up the material.

Generated by immunoSEQ multiplex PCR, the TCRdb table keeps only in-frame clones and is missing some. The repertoire holds 150,000 to 200,000 clones, with roughly 85% as singletons. Sequencing was carried out using peripheral blood. This clonotype was sampled from a man between 60 and 75 years old with active or convalescent COVID-19.

The CDR3 nucleotides are TGTGCCAGTACCCCGGACAGGGGCGGAAACACCATATATTTT. This sequence encodes CASTPDRGGNTIYF. The genes are TRBV19 and TRBJ1-3; 9 positions agree with TRBD1. From germline, CDR1 is LNHDA and CDR2 SQIVND (reference sequence). The CDR3 is made up of 14 amino acids. With V trimmed by 7 bases and J by 4 bases, 5 bases remained unmatched. Variable domain in full (rest from reference TRBV19 and TRBJ1-3): DGGITQSPKYLFRKEGQNVTLSCEQNLNHDAMYWYRQDPGQGLRLIYYSQIVNDFQKGDIAEGYSVSREKKESFPLTVTSAQKNPTAFYLCASTPDRGGNTIYFGEGSWLTVV.